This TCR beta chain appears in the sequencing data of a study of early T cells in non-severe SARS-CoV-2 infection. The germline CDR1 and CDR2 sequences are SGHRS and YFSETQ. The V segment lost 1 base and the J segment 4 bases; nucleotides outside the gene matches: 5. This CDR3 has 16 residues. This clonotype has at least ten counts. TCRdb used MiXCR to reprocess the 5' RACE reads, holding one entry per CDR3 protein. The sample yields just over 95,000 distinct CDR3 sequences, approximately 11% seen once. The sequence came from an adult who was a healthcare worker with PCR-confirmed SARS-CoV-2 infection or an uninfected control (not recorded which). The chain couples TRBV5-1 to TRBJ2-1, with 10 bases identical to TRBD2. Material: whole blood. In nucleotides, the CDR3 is TGCGCCAGCAGCTTGTTAGGACTAGCGGATTACAATGAGCAGTTCTTC. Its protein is CASSLLGLADYNEQFF. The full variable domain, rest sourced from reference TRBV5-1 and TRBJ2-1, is KAGVTQTPRYLIKTRGQQVTLSCSPISGHRSVSWYQQTPGQGLQFLFEYFSETQRNKGNFPGRFSGRQFSNSRSEMNVSTLELGDSALYLCASSLLGLADYNEQFFGPGTRLTVL.